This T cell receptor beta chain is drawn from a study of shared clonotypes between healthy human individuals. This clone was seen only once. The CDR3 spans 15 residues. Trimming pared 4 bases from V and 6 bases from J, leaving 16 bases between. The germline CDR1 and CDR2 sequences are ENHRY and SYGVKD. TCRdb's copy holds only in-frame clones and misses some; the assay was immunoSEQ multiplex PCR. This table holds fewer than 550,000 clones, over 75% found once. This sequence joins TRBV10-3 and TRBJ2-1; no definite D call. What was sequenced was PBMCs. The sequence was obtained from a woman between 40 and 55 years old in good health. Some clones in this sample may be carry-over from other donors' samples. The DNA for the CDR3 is TGTGCCATCAGTGCCCCCGACGTGGAGCCCAATGAGCAGTTCTTC. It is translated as CAISAPDVEPNEQFF.